A selection of T cell receptor beta chains follows, all from one sample in a study of OX40 agonist ivuxolimab in advanced cancers. Sequencing was performed with immunoSEQ multiplex PCR; in TCRdb, only in-frame clones are kept and a portion is missing. In the table there are 44,000 or so clones, roughly 85% of which are singletons. The specimen was CD4+ or CD8+ T cells sorted from blood, collected in a trial of the OX40 agonist ivuxolimab. Receptors originate from an adult with an advanced solid tumor such as melanoma, head and neck, liver or kidney cancer. CDR3s include the opening cysteine and the closing phenylalanine or tryptophan. The order of the fields is clone size, D gene, J gene, V gene, CDR3 DNA, CDR3 protein. The D gene is left open where the match is weak. Expanded clones get a size class; other rows say once, few or many, or leave the size out.

clone size: .; D gene: .; J gene: TRBJ1-2; V gene: TRBV28; CDR3 DNA: TGTGCCAGCAGCGTAACAGAAAACTATGGCTACACCTTC; CDR3 protein: CASSVTENYGYTF
clone size: .; D gene: .; J gene: TRBJ1-5; V gene: TRBV6-1; CDR3 DNA: TGTGCCAGCAGCGACAGGCTCAGCGGCAATCAGCCCCAGCATTTT; CDR3 protein: CASSDRLSGNQPQHF
clone size: .; D gene: .; J gene: TRBJ2-5; V gene: TRBV28; CDR3 DNA: TGTGCCACCACCATAATGTCGGGGGAGACCCAGTACTTC; CDR3 protein: CATTIMSGETQYF
clone size: .; D gene: .; J gene: TRBJ1-6; V gene: TRBV5-4; CDR3 DNA: TGTGCCAGCAGCTTGGATAGGGGAGCCGGTTCACCCCTCCACTTT; CDR3 protein: CASSLDRGAGSPLHF
clone size: .; D gene: TRBD2; J gene: TRBJ2-1; V gene: TRBV29-1; CDR3 DNA: TGCAGCGTTGAAAGCGGGGGCTCCTACAATGAGCAGTTCTTC; CDR3 protein: CSVESGGSYNEQFF
clone size: once; D gene: .; J gene: TRBJ1-4; V gene: TRBV25-1; CDR3 DNA: TGTGCCAGCAGTGTTGATGCCATAGCTAATGAAAAACTGTTTTTT; CDR3 protein: CASSVDAIANEKLFF
clone size: .; D gene: .; J gene: TRBJ2-7; V gene: TRBV6-6; CDR3 DNA: TGTGCCAGCAGTTATAATGACATTCCCTACGAGCAGTACTTC; CDR3 protein: CASSYNDIPYEQYF
clone size: .; D gene: TRBD2; J gene: TRBJ2-3; V gene: TRBV5-6; CDR3 DNA: TGTGCCAGCAGCTGGAGACTAGCGGGAGAAACAGATACGCAGTATTTT; CDR3 protein: CASSWRLAGETDTQYF
clone size: .; D gene: .; J gene: TRBJ2-7; V gene: TRBV23-1; CDR3 DNA: TGCGCCAGCAGTCAATCGGTAGCGGAGGGGCCGGCCTACGAGCAGTACTTC; CDR3 protein: CASSQSVAEGPAYEQYF
clone size: .; D gene: .; J gene: TRBJ2-4; V gene: TRBV28; CDR3 DNA: TGTGCCAGCAGTCCCCCCTCCTCGAACATTCAGTACTTC; CDR3 protein: CASSPPSSNIQYF
clone size: .; D gene: .; J gene: TRBJ2-2; V gene: TRBV25-1; CDR3 DNA: TGTGCCAGCAGTCGGGGGCTCACCGGGGAGCTGTTTTTT; CDR3 protein: CASSRGLTGELFF
clone size: .; D gene: .; J gene: TRBJ1-3; V gene: TRBV28; CDR3 DNA: TGTGCCAGCAGTTCAGGGGCGGGAAACACCATATATTTT; CDR3 protein: CASSSGAGNTIYF
clone size: .; D gene: .; J gene: TRBJ2-7; V gene: TRBV4-1; CDR3 DNA: TGCGCCAGCAGCCAAGATGTGTACCAGGGCGGCGGCGAGCAGTACTTC; CDR3 protein: CASSQDVYQGGGEQYF
clone size: once; D gene: .; J gene: TRBJ2-7; V gene: TRBV5-4; CDR3 DNA: TGTGCCAGCAGCTTGCGCGGCAGTACCTACGAGCAGTACTTC; CDR3 protein: CASSLRGSTYEQYF
clone size: once; D gene: .; J gene: TRBJ1-2; V gene: TRBV28; CDR3 DNA: TGTGCCAGCAGTTTACGGACATACTTCCTCGGGGGCTACACCTTC; CDR3 protein: CASSLRTYFLGGYTF
clone size: .; D gene: .; J gene: TRBJ2-1; V gene: TRBV19; CDR3 DNA: TGTGCCAGTAGTAATGGGGTGGGAGACAATGAGCAGTTCTTC; CDR3 protein: CASSNGVGDNEQFF
clone size: .; D gene: TRBD2; J gene: TRBJ2-7; V gene: TRBV25-1; CDR3 DNA: TGTGCCAGCAGTGCGACTAGCGGTGGGGAGCAGTACTTC; CDR3 protein: CASSATSGGEQYF
clone size: .; D gene: TRBD1; J gene: TRBJ2-3; V gene: TRBV18; CDR3 DNA: TGTGCCAGCTCACCAAACAGGGGCGGCACAGATACGCAGTATTTT; CDR3 protein: CASSPNRGGTDTQYF
clone size: .; D gene: TRBD1; J gene: TRBJ1-5; V gene: TRBV27; CDR3 DNA: TGTGCCAGCAGTAACAGGGGGGGTATTCAGCCCCAGCATTTT; CDR3 protein: CASSNRGGIQPQHF
clone size: .; D gene: TRBD2; J gene: TRBJ2-1; V gene: TRBV19; CDR3 DNA: TGTGCCAGTAGTATCCAAACTAGCGGGGGGGCTTTATTCAATGAGCAGTTCTTC; CDR3 protein: CASSIQTSGGALFNEQFF
clone size: once; D gene: .; J gene: TRBJ1-5; V gene: TRBV2; CDR3 DNA: TGTGCCAGCAGTGAAGACAGACATAGCAATCAGCCCCAGCACTTT; CDR3 protein: CASSEDRHSNQPQHF
clone size: .; D gene: TRBD1; J gene: TRBJ1-1; V gene: TRBV28; CDR3 DNA: TGTGCCAGCAGTGCTGCCCCAGGGGGCAACACTGAAGCTTTCTTT; CDR3 protein: CASSAAPGGNTEAFF
clone size: .; D gene: .; J gene: TRBJ2-1; V gene: TRBV18; CDR3 DNA: TGTGCCAGCTCACCAGGCGTATTAAGCTCCTACAATGAGCAGTTCTTC; CDR3 protein: CASSPGVLSSYNEQFF
clone size: once; D gene: .; J gene: TRBJ1-1; V gene: TRBV7-9; CDR3 DNA: TGTGCCAGCAGTTATGACAGACCGAACACTGAAGCTTTCTTT; CDR3 protein: CASSYDRPNTEAFF
clone size: .; D gene: .; J gene: TRBJ2-1; V gene: TRBV28; CDR3 DNA: TGTGCGGGAAGCGGTCCTTTAACCTACAATGAGCAGTTCTTC; CDR3 protein: CAGSGPLTYNEQFF
clone size: .; D gene: .; J gene: TRBJ2-5; V gene: TRBV5-1; CDR3 DNA: TGCGCCAGCAGCCTGAAGGACCTTTCCCAGGGATACTTC; CDR3 protein: CASSLKDLSQGYF
clone size: few; D gene: .; J gene: TRBJ1-2; V gene: TRBV6-1; CDR3 DNA: TGTGCCAGCGGGACATACCAGGCCTTC; CDR3 protein: CASGTYQAF
clone size: once; D gene: .; J gene: TRBJ2-7; V gene: TRBV7-8; CDR3 DNA: TGTGCCAGCAGCCCCATTCGAGGGGGGCTGTCACCAACCTACGAGCAGTACTTC; CDR3 protein: CASSPIRGGLSPTYEQYF
clone size: .; D gene: .; J gene: TRBJ2-7; V gene: TRBV5-1; CDR3 DNA: TGCGCCAGCAGCTTGGCGTTCGGAGCCTACGAGCAGTACTTC; CDR3 protein: CASSLAFGAYEQYF
clone size: .; D gene: TRBD1; J gene: TRBJ2-6; V gene: TRBV18; CDR3 DNA: TGTGCCAGCTCACCTATCCCTAATACAGGGGGAGGGGCCAACGTCCTGACTTTC; CDR3 protein: CASSPIPNTGGGANVLTF
clone size: .; D gene: TRBD2; J gene: TRBJ2-5; V gene: TRBV28; CDR3 DNA: TGTGCCAGCAGTTGGGGGGGGGAGAAAGAGACCCAGTACTTC; CDR3 protein: CASSWGGEKETQYF
clone size: .; D gene: .; J gene: TRBJ2-1; V gene: TRBV7-6; CDR3 DNA: TGTGCCAGCAGCTACTCCGGGACTTCGAACAATGAGCAGTTCTTC; CDR3 protein: CASSYSGTSNNEQFF
clone size: few; D gene: TRBD1; J gene: TRBJ1-3; V gene: TRBV6-1; CDR3 DNA: TGTGCCAGCAGGGTGGGACAGGGGGCTGGAAACACCATATATTTT; CDR3 protein: CASRVGQGAGNTIYF
clone size: .; D gene: .; J gene: TRBJ2-2; V gene: TRBV6-1; CDR3 DNA: TGTGCCAGCAGTGATAAGACAGAACACACCGGGGAGCTGTTTTTT; CDR3 protein: CASSDKTEHTGELFF
clone size: .; D gene: TRBD2; J gene: TRBJ2-1; V gene: TRBV7-2; CDR3 DNA: TGTGCCAGCAGCGAGGGGACTAGCGGGGTCAATGAGCAGTTCTTC; CDR3 protein: CASSEGTSGVNEQFF
clone size: .; D gene: .; J gene: TRBJ1-2; V gene: TRBV6-6; CDR3 DNA: TGTGCCAGCAGTTACCAGGGGCTGAGTTATGGCTACACCTTC; CDR3 protein: CASSYQGLSYGYTF
clone size: .; D gene: .; J gene: TRBJ2-2; V gene: TRBV19; CDR3 DNA: TGTGCCAGTAGGCAGGGTTCGAACACCGGGGAGCTGTTTTTT; CDR3 protein: CASRQGSNTGELFF
clone size: few; D gene: TRBD1; J gene: TRBJ2-6; V gene: TRBV11-3; CDR3 DNA: TGTGCCAGCAGCCCATCGAGGGGACAGCTATCTTCCCGGGCCAACGTCCTGACTTTC; CDR3 protein: CASSPSRGQLSSRANVLTF
clone size: once; D gene: .; J gene: TRBJ2-2; V gene: TRBV19; CDR3 DNA: TGTGCCAGCAGCCCGAGGGGCAACACCGGGGAGCTGTTTTTT; CDR3 protein: CASSPRGNTGELFF
clone size: .; D gene: .; J gene: TRBJ2-3; V gene: TRBV9; CDR3 DNA: TGTGCCAGCAGCGTAGTAGGTAGCGGCACAGATACGCAGTATTTT; CDR3 protein: CASSVVGSGTDTQYF
clone size: .; D gene: .; J gene: TRBJ2-6; V gene: TRBV7-3; CDR3 DNA: TGTGCCAGCAGCTCAGCCCCGGGCCCTGGGGCCAACGTCCTGACTTTC; CDR3 protein: CASSSAPGPGANVLTF
clone size: .; D gene: .; J gene: TRBJ2-1; V gene: TRBV19; CDR3 DNA: TGTGCCAGTAGTATGTGGGGGGCCGGAGTGCCCCACAATGAGCAGTTCTTC; CDR3 protein: CASSMWGAGVPHNEQFF
clone size: .; D gene: .; J gene: TRBJ2-2; V gene: TRBV2; CDR3 DNA: TGTGCCAGCAGTGCGGCCGGGGAGCTGTTTTTT; CDR3 protein: CASSAAGELFF
clone size: .; D gene: TRBD2; J gene: TRBJ2-3; V gene: TRBV15; CDR3 DNA: TGTGCCACCAGCAGAGCGGGTAGCGGGTCCCGGGTCACAGATACGCAGTATTTT; CDR3 protein: CATSRAGSGSRVTDTQYF
clone size: .; D gene: .; J gene: TRBJ2-1; V gene: TRBV5-4; CDR3 DNA: TGTGCCAGCAGCTTGGGGGTAGAGAATGAGCAGTTCTTC; CDR3 protein: CASSLGVENEQFF
clone size: .; D gene: TRBD1; J gene: TRBJ2-7; V gene: TRBV28; CDR3 DNA: TGTGCCAGCAGAAGCACAGGGGAAGGCGACGAGCAGTACTTC; CDR3 protein: CASRSTGEGDEQYF
clone size: .; D gene: .; J gene: TRBJ2-3; V gene: TRBV7-2; CDR3 DNA: TGTGCCAGCAGCTCCGGACTTATCACAGATACGCAGTATTTT; CDR3 protein: CASSSGLITDTQYF
clone size: .; D gene: .; J gene: TRBJ2-1; V gene: TRBV6-1; CDR3 DNA: TGTGCCAGCGCTGTGGGGAATGAGCAGTTCTTC; CDR3 protein: CASAVGNEQFF
clone size: .; D gene: .; J gene: TRBJ2-7; V gene: TRBV30; CDR3 DNA: TGTGCCTGGAGTCCTAGCCCTTACGAGCAGTACTTC; CDR3 protein: CAWSPSPYEQYF
clone size: .; D gene: .; J gene: TRBJ2-5; V gene: TRBV27; CDR3 DNA: TGTGCCAGCAGTTTATTGGGCAGGGCTGAGACCCAGTACTTC; CDR3 protein: CASSLLGRAETQYF
clone size: .; D gene: TRBD1; J gene: TRBJ1-4; V gene: TRBV4-3; CDR3 DNA: TGCGCCAGCAGCCAAGGACAGGGGCAGAGTACAACTAATGAAAAACTGTTTTTT; CDR3 protein: CASSQGQGQSTTNEKLFF
clone size: .; D gene: .; J gene: TRBJ2-7; V gene: TRBV6-1; CDR3 DNA: TGTGCCAGCAGTGAAGGGGGTTACGAGCAGTACTTC; CDR3 protein: CASSEGGYEQYF
clone size: .; D gene: .; J gene: TRBJ2-3; V gene: TRBV6-5; CDR3 DNA: TGTGCCAGCAGCTCCCTCCTAGCGACAGATACGCAGTATTTT; CDR3 protein: CASSSLLATDTQYF
clone size: .; D gene: TRBD2; J gene: TRBJ2-3; V gene: TRBV2; CDR3 DNA: TGTGCCAGCAGAGCCACTAGCGGGTTCGGCACAGATACGCAGTATTTT; CDR3 protein: CASRATSGFGTDTQYF